This TCR beta chain came from a study of early stage breast cancer tumors. At the level of the study: Around 10-fold was the mean read coverage per sample. Study conclusions and caveats: Commonly generated sequences made up most enriched TCRB sequences shared between patients.

Germline values: CDR1 MGHDK, CDR2 SYGVNS. This CDR3 has 14 residues. Deletions cut 2 bases from V and 4 bases from J, with 8 bases between. Blood replicates held 0.5 ug DNA, tumor or normal breast approximately 1.5 ug, two each. Method: immunoSEQ multiplex PCR; TCRdb's copy keeps in-frame clones and lacks some. The sample includes approximately 39,000 clones, about 68% of them seen just once. Of note for this clone: Its antigen remains unknown.

The gene calls are TRBV25-1 and TRBJ2-2; D remains unclear. The TCR sequence derives from a person in their 60s with breast cancer. The sample was blood. CDR3: CASSEKYSTGELFF. The CDR3 DNA sequence: TGTGCCAGCAGTGAAAAATACAGCACCGGGGAGCTGTTTTTT.